This T cell receptor (beta chain) is drawn from a study of blood T cell repertoires in COVID-19. On the study more broadly: Sources were T cells, B-cell-depleted T cells, or PBMCs; the material itself was cDNA or gDNA.

Seattle enrolled patients during active infection and tracked them longitudinally. CDR1 and CDR2 (germline): SGHDN, FVKESK. V lost 4 bases, J lost 3 bases, and 16 bases lay in between. This CDR3 region has 15 residues. Profiled with immunoSEQ multiplex PCR; TCRdb holds only in-frame clones, not every one. The repertoire consists of some 260,000 clones, with approximately 88% occurring once and the leading ten covering approximately 6%. This receptor was taken from a woman aged 25 to 45 with COVID-19, enrolled during active disease. Specimen: peripheral blood. The chain uses TRBV14 and TRBJ2-7; D is undetermined. CDR3 residues: CASSPGQESFYEQYF. CDR3 DNA: TGTGCCAGCAGCCCAGGTCAAGAGAGTTTCTACGAGCAGTACTTC.